These T cell receptor beta chains were read from a single sample in a study of T cell repertoires in cytomegalovirus infection. Each CDR3 protein gets one entry after TCRdb re-called the reads with MiXCR. The table includes 640,000 or so distinct CDR3 sequences, about 30% detected once. These receptors have no identified antigens. The sample in question was cultured PBMCs, obtained from culture after CMV antigen stimulation. The receptors were gathered from a human donor in good health (CMV status not recorded). Some clones in this sample may be carry-over from other donors' samples. Each CDR3 is given with its conserved first and last residue. A D gene is named only where the DNA matches it firmly. Not every row has a clone size; where given, it reads once, few, many or a size class.

J	size	V	D	CDR3	DNA
TRBJ2-1	few	TRBV4-1	NA	CASSQHLLAPTDHEQFF	TGCGCCAGCAGCCAGCACCTGCTAGCGCCCACAGACCATGAGCAGTTCTTC
TRBJ2-5	few	TRBV6-1	NA	CASSPLDQETQYF	TGTGCCAGCAGCCCCTTAGACCAAGAGACCCAGTACTTC
TRBJ2-1	many	TRBV6-1	NA	CASGLTTYNEQFF	TGTGCCAGCGGACTGACGACCTACAATGAGCAGTTCTTC
TRBJ1-6	NA	TRBV6-1	NA	CASSEFSGGEYSPLHF	TGTGCCAGCAGTGAATTTAGTGGGGGGGAGTATTCACCCCTCCACTTT
TRBJ1-1	NA	TRBV18	NA	CASSPGGSRDTEAFF	TGTGCCAGCTCTCCCGGGGGGAGTAGGGACACTGAAGCTTTCTTT
TRBJ2-7	once	TRBV6-2/TRBV6-3	NA	CASSYSKAGEAYEQYF	TGTGCCAGCAGTTACTCGAAGGCAGGGGAAGCCTACGAGCAGTACTTC
TRBJ1-3	few	TRBV11-2	NA	CASRSPGNTIYF	TGTGCCAGCAGATCCCCTGGAAACACCATATATTTT
TRBJ2-2	NA	TRBV27	NA	CASSWGIGELFF	TGTGCCAGCAGTTGGGGAATAGGGGAGCTGTTTTTT
TRBJ2-1	NA	TRBV10-3	TRBD1	CAISGAGTGGDEQFF	TGTGCCATCAGTGGGGCTGGGACAGGGGGGGATGAGCAGTTCTTC
TRBJ1-4	NA	TRBV6-5	TRBD1	CASSYSGGSGGEKLFF	TGTGCCAGCAGTTACTCCGGGGGATCAGGGGGTGAAAAACTGTTTTTT
TRBJ2-7	NA	TRBV7-2	NA	CASSLVWDRQYF	TGTGCCAGCAGCTTAGTCTGGGATAGGCAGTACTTC
TRBJ2-3	few	TRBV5-4	TRBD2	CASSNAGGDTDTQYF	TGTGCCAGCAGCAATGCGGGGGGGGACACAGATACGCAGTATTTT
TRBJ2-1	NA	TRBV11-2	TRBD1	CASSQTSAGQEHNEQFF	TGTGCCAGCAGCCAGACTTCCGCCGGACAGGAGCACAATGAGCAGTTCTTC
TRBJ2-2	NA	TRBV2	TRBD2	CASSGLAGGDTGELFF	TGTGCCAGCAGTGGGCTAGCGGGGGGCGACACCGGGGAGCTGTTTTTT
TRBJ2-2	NA	TRBV4-1	NA	CASSQRVSGELFF	TGCGCCAGCAGCCAAAGGGTATCCGGGGAGCTGTTTTTT
TRBJ2-3	NA	TRBV27	NA	CASSWQNTDTQYF	TGTGCCAGCAGTTGGCAGAACACAGATACGCAGTATTTT
TRBJ2-1	once	TRBV2	TRBD1	CASSKQGRFAYNEQFF	TGTGCCAGCAGTAAACAGGGGCGGTTCGCCTACAATGAGCAGTTCTTC
TRBJ2-3	NA	TRBV6-8	NA	CASSYQASTDTQYF	TGTGCCAGCAGTTACCAGGCTAGCACAGATACGCAGTATTTT
TRBJ1-5	NA	TRBV28	NA	CASSLRGVNNQPQHF	TGTGCCAGCAGTTTAAGGGGCGTCAACAATCAGCCCCAGCATTTT
TRBJ2-1	NA	TRBV7-9	NA	CASSSRGSAGINEQFF	TGTGCCAGCAGCTCCCGGGGGTCGGCGGGAATAAATGAGCAGTTCTTC
TRBJ1-5	NA	TRBV12-3/TRBV12-4	NA	CASRSGGSNQPQHF	TGTGCCAGCAGGTCAGGTGGGAGCAATCAGCCCCAGCATTTT
TRBJ2-1	NA	TRBV4-1	TRBD2	CASSLGGLAGGFNEQFF	TGCGCCAGCAGCCTAGGGGGCCTAGCGGGAGGCTTCAATGAGCAGTTCTTC
TRBJ2-1	NA	TRBV20-1	TRBD1	CSARSLDPRQGYNEQFF	TGCAGTGCTAGAAGTCTTGATCCCAGACAGGGCTACAATGAGCAGTTCTTC
TRBJ2-5	few	TRBV4-1	NA	CASSQDPFQPQETQYF	TGCGCCAGCAGCCAAGATCCGTTCCAGCCACAAGAGACCCAGTACTTC
TRBJ1-1	few	TRBV12-3/TRBV12-4	NA	CASSPDSLEAFF	TGTGCCAGCAGTCCGGACAGCCTGGAAGCTTTCTTT
TRBJ1-5	NA	TRBV10-3	NA	CAISDGALGNQPQHF	TGTGCCATCAGTGACGGGGCTTTGGGCAATCAGCCCCAGCATTTT
TRBJ2-5	many	TRBV7-2	NA	CASSLGSNEETQYF	TGTGCCAGCAGCTTAGGGTCGAACGAAGAGACCCAGTACTTC
TRBJ2-3	few	TRBV11-2	NA	CASSLDGSMYF	TGTGCCAGCAGCTTAGACGGGAGTATGTATTTT
TRBJ2-2	NA	TRBV4-2	TRBD1	CASSQAGTGAANTGELFF	TGTGCCAGCAGCCAAGCCGGGACAGGGGCCGCGAACACCGGGGAGCTGTTTTTT
TRBJ2-7	NA	TRBV5-1	TRBD1	CASSLAGQGAGEQYF	TGCGCCAGCAGCTTGGCGGGACAGGGGGCTGGCGAGCAGTACTTC
TRBJ2-4	NA	TRBV12-3/TRBV12-4	TRBD1	CASSSRDRPPNIQYF	TGTGCCAGCAGCTCCCGGGACAGGCCCCCAAACATTCAGTACTTC
TRBJ2-7	few	TRBV12-3/TRBV12-4	NA	CASSLSGSGTYEQYF	TGTGCCAGCAGTTTATCGGGAAGTGGCACCTACGAGCAGTACTTC
TRBJ2-1	NA	TRBV7-9	NA	CASSLPRARSYLNEQFF	TGTGCCAGCAGCTTACCCCGGGCCCGATCTTATCTCAATGAGCAGTTCTTC
TRBJ2-1	few	TRBV7-2	TRBD2	CASSPSGGGYEQFF	TGTGCCAGCAGCCCGAGCGGGGGTGGTTATGAGCAGTTCTTC
TRBJ2-7	NA	TRBV6-6	TRBD2	CASSYSLAGSYEQYF	TGTGCCAGCAGTTACTCTCTAGCGGGGTCCTACGAGCAGTACTTC
TRBJ1-3	NA	TRBV12-3/TRBV12-4	NA	CASRPYGAGNTIYF	TGTGCCAGCAGGCCGTATGGGGCTGGAAACACCATATATTTT
TRBJ2-2	few	TRBV4-3	TRBD1	CASSPNGGQGVGELFF	TGCGCCAGCAGCCCCAATGGAGGACAGGGGGTGGGGGAGCTGTTTTTT
TRBJ1-1	NA	TRBV12-3/TRBV12-4	NA	CASSLRGVTEAFF	TGTGCCAGCAGTTTACGAGGTGTCACTGAAGCTTTCTTT
TRBJ2-1	NA	TRBV7-2	NA	CASTPRGKTDEQFF	TGTGCCAGCACCCCAAGGGGCAAGACGGATGAGCAGTTCTTC
TRBJ2-7	NA	TRBV18	TRBD2	CASSPSSGGSSSYEQYF	TGTGCCAGCTCACCATCTAGCGGGGGTTCCAGCTCCTACGAGCAGTACTTC
TRBJ1-1	NA	TRBV7-9	NA	CASSATEQNTEAFF	TGTGCCAGCAGCGCAACCGAACAAAACACTGAAGCTTTCTTT
TRBJ2-3	few	TRBV7-8	TRBD1	CASSLGTGGPGIRTDTQYF	TGTGCCAGCAGCTTAGGCACAGGGGGACCCGGGATTCGTACAGATACGCAGTATTTT
TRBJ2-7	few	TRBV5-6	TRBD1	CASSLVPDRGYEQYF	TGTGCCAGCAGCTTGGTACCGGACAGGGGCTACGAGCAGTACTTC
TRBJ2-3	NA	TRBV5-4	NA	CASSKQGPDTQYF	TGTGCCAGCAGCAAACAGGGTCCAGATACGCAGTATTTT
TRBJ1-1	few	TRBV5-1	NA	CASSPGDRAMNTEAFF	TGCGCCAGCAGCCCCGGGGATCGGGCCATGAACACTGAAGCTTTCTTT
TRBJ2-7	NA	TRBV5-1	TRBD1	CASSRGQGTSEQYF	TGCGCCAGCAGCAGGGGACAGGGGACGAGCGAGCAGTACTTC
TRBJ2-3	NA	TRBV11-2	TRBD2	CASSSPGLALHTQYF	TGTGCCAGCAGCTCCCCCGGACTAGCCCTCCATACGCAGTATTTT
TRBJ1-1	NA	TRBV10-1	NA	CASSDLFPSVLNTEAFF	TGCGCCAGCAGTGACCTCTTTCCGTCCGTTTTAAACACTGAAGCTTTCTTT
TRBJ1-1	few	TRBV7-8	NA	CVSWQGVTEAFF	TGTGTCTCATGGCAGGGAGTAACTGAAGCTTTCTTT
TRBJ1-6	few	TRBV5-4	TRBD1	CASSPGTAQGPLHF	TGTGCCAGCAGCCCAGGGACAGCCCAGGGACCCCTCCACTTT
TRBJ1-1	many	TRBV7-6	TRBD1	CASSLWDRSEAFF	TGTGCCAGCAGCTTATGGGACAGATCGGAGGCTTTCTTT